This T cell receptor beta chain appears in the sequencing data of a study of T cell repertoires in cytomegalovirus infection. This clonotype has a handful of counts. The CDR3 contains 12 residues. Germline CDR1 MNHEY, CDR2 SVGAGI. V was shortened by 6 bases and J by 3 bases, with 9 bases between the two germline ends. TCRdb reanalysed the reads using MiXCR and keeps one entry per CDR3 protein. The table records around 290,000 distinct CDR3 sequences, about 25% of them present only once. The sequencing input was PBMCs. This receptor was taken from a human donor in good health (CMV status not recorded). Some clones in this sample may be carry-over from other donors' samples. The gene calls are TRBV6-5 and TRBJ2-7; D possibly corresponds to TRBD1 (6 bases). The CDR3 loop is CASSDRSYEQYF. The CDR3 nucleotides are TGTGCCAGCAGCGACAGGAGCTACGAGCAGTACTTC.